Listed below are T cell receptor beta chains from one sample, sequenced in a study of shared clonotypes between healthy human individuals. Some clones are missing from TCRdb's copy, which holds only in-frame ones; the method was immunoSEQ multiplex PCR. Among about 1,800,000 clones listed, 85% to 95% were seen once. The sample comprised naive CD8+ T cells sorted from blood. The receptors derive from a man younger than 35 in good health. CDR3s include the opening cysteine and the closing phenylalanine or tryptophan. Fields, in order: V gene, clone size, J gene, D gene, CDR3 protein, CDR3 DNA. The D gene is left open where the match is weak. Not all rows give a size; the values are once, few, many and, for expanded clones, a class.

TRBV5-8	-	TRBJ2-2	-	CACPDGPGELFF	TGTGCCTGCCCCGATGGGCCCGGGGAGCTGTTTTTT
TRBV4-1	-	TRBJ2-3	TRBD2	CASSQTSGGGTDTQYF	TGCGCCAGCAGCCAAACTAGCGGGGGAGGCACAGATACGCAGTATTTT
TRBV5-3	once	TRBJ2-7	TRBD2	CARSCGASGRHSYEQYF	TGTGCCAGAAGCTGCGGGGCTAGCGGGAGGCACTCCTACGAGCAGTACTTC
TRBV7-9	-	TRBJ2-7	-	CASSLSPYEQYF	TGTGCCAGCAGCTTAAGCCCCTACGAGCAGTACTTC
TRBV5-4	-	TRBJ2-5	TRBD1	CASNVMTGEETQYF	TGTGCCAGCAACGTTATGACAGGGGAAGAGACCCAGTACTTC
TRBV7-6	-	TRBJ1-5	-	CASSLGGLNQPQHF	TGTGCCAGCAGCTTGGGGGGGCTCAATCAGCCCCAGCATTTT
TRBV5-6	-	TRBJ2-4	-	CASSLGLSENIQYF	TGTGCCAGCAGCTTAGGACTAAGTGAAAACATTCAGTACTTC
TRBV27	-	TRBJ2-7	TRBD2	CASSFLWRGGPLDEQYF	TGTGCCAGCAGTTTCCTCTGGCGGGGGGGTCCGTTGGACGAGCAGTACTTC
TRBV5-1	-	TRBJ2-7	-	CASSFGYEQYF	TGCGCCAGCAGCTTCGGATACGAGCAGTACTTC
TRBV18	once	TRBJ2-5	TRBD2	CASSPTSGGQETQYF	TGTGCCAGCTCACCCACTAGCGGGGGGCAAGAGACCCAGTACTTC
TRBV5-6	-	TRBJ2-7	TRBD2	CASSLGGRGLSEQYF	TGTGCCAGCAGCTTGGGAGGGAGGGGATTAAGCGAGCAGTACTTC
TRBV27	-	TRBJ1-5	TRBD1	CASSPGPGQGVHQPQHF	TGTGCCAGCAGTCCCGGGCCGGGACAGGGGGTCCATCAGCCCCAGCATTTT
TRBV6-6	-	TRBJ1-1	-	CASSYGTDKLYTEAFF	TGTGCCAGCAGTTACGGGACGGATAAACTTTACACTGAAGCTTTCTTT
TRBV19	-	TRBJ1-1	-	CASNRNSMNTEAFF	TGTGCCAGTAACAGGAATTCGATGAACACTGAAGCTTTCTTT
TRBV28	-	TRBJ2-7	-	CASESRVTYEQYF	TGTGCCAGCGAATCCCGGGTCACCTACGAGCAGTACTTC
TRBV27	-	TRBJ1-4	-	CASSLLGRDEKLFF	TGTGCCAGCAGTTTGTTGGGGAGGGATGAAAAACTGTTTTTT
TRBV28	-	TRBJ2-3	-	CASSLMGLHTDTQYF	TGTGCCAGCAGTTTAATGGGACTTCACACAGATACGCAGTATTTT
TRBV6-6	-	TRBJ2-5	TRBD1	CASSYEDRGGPRYF	TGTGCCAGCAGTTACGAGGACAGGGGTGGGCCGAGGTACTTC
TRBV30	-	TRBJ2-7	TRBD2	CAWSGGTSGSEYEQYF	TGTGCCTGGAGTGGAGGGACTAGCGGGAGTGAATACGAGCAGTACTTC
TRBV2	-	TRBJ2-6	-	CASRAPWGLAGANVLTF	TGTGCCAGCAGGGCCCCGTGGGGGTTAGCTGGGGCCAACGTCCTGACTTTC
TRBV30	-	TRBJ2-1	TRBD2	CAWSVTSGRYNEQFF	TGTGCCTGGAGTGTAACTAGCGGGAGGTACAATGAGCAGTTCTTC
TRBV10-2	-	TRBJ2-1	TRBD2	CASSGSGGADEQFF	TGCGCCAGCAGTGGAAGCGGGGGGGCGGATGAGCAGTTCTTC
TRBV6-1	-	TRBJ2-1	TRBD2	CASRTSASSYNEQFF	TGTGCCAGCAGGACTAGCGCTAGCTCCTACAATGAGCAGTTCTTC
TRBV28	-	TRBJ2-2	-	CASSLNPGSGTGELFF	TGTGCCAGCAGTTTAAATCCGGGGTCGGGTACCGGGGAGCTGTTTTTT
TRBV4-3	-	TRBJ2-1	TRBD1	CASSQEPGQNPNEQFF	TGCGCCAGCAGCCAAGAACCGGGACAGAACCCGAATGAGCAGTTCTTC
TRBV18	-	TRBJ1-2	-	CASSPDRLFMDGYTF	TGTGCCAGCTCACCGGACCGACTCTTTATGGATGGCTACACCTTC
TRBV4-1	-	TRBJ2-5	TRBD1	CASSGQGRETQYF	TGCGCCAGCAGCGGACAGGGAAGGGAGACCCAGTACTTC
TRBV5-6	-	TRBJ1-4	-	CASSLELATNEKLFF	TGTGCCAGCAGCTTGGAATTAGCAACTAATGAAAAACTGTTTTTT
TRBV5-4	once	TRBJ1-2	TRBD1	CASSTRTGLGYGYTF	TGTGCCAGCAGCACACGGACAGGGCTGGGCTATGGCTACACCTTC
TRBV9	-	TRBJ2-1	-	CASSPTGHNEQFF	TGTGCCAGCAGCCCAACCGGGCACAATGAGCAGTTCTTC
TRBV13	-	TRBJ2-7	TRBD2	CASSLSRGTSVHLPYEQYF	TGTGCCAGCAGCTTAAGTAGAGGGACTAGCGTACACCTACCCTACGAGCAGTACTTC
TRBV9	-	TRBJ2-5	-	CASSVWGSILETQYF	TGTGCCAGCAGCGTATGGGGTAGTATATTGGAGACCCAGTACTTC
TRBV29-1	few	TRBJ1-2	-	CSVRTGYGYTF	TGCAGCGTGCGCACAGGGTATGGCTACACCTTC
TRBV7-2	-	TRBJ2-7	-	CASSQDYYEQYF	TGTGCCAGCAGCCAGGACTACTACGAGCAGTACTTC
TRBV6-6	-	TRBJ2-2	-	CASSYSQQVHTGELFF	TGTGCCAGCAGTTACTCTCAACAGGTGCACACCGGGGAGCTGTTTTTT
TRBV10-1	-	TRBJ2-1	TRBD2	CASSEGTSVYNEQFF	TGCGCCAGCAGTGAAGGGACTAGCGTTTACAATGAGCAGTTCTTC
TRBV4-3	-	TRBJ1-3	-	CASSQDLAISGNTIYF	TGCGCCAGCAGCCAAGATCTGGCGATCTCTGGAAACACCATATATTTT
TRBV11-2	-	TRBJ2-5	-	CASSAPETQYF	TGTGCCAGCAGCGCCCCAGAGACCCAGTACTTC
TRBV6-1	-	TRBJ1-2	TRBD1	CASSEIWTGDNGYTF	TGTGCCAGCAGTGAAATATGGACAGGGGACAATGGCTACACCTTC
TRBV6-5	-	TRBJ2-1	-	CASSYYSLGPYNEQFF	TGTGCCAGCAGTTACTATAGTCTAGGGCCCTACAATGAGCAGTTCTTC
TRBV2	-	TRBJ2-5	TRBD2	CASIRRPGLADQETQYF	TGTGCCAGCATTAGAAGGCCGGGACTAGCAGACCAAGAGACCCAGTACTTC
TRBV27	-	TRBJ2-7	-	CASSFSGQLSYEQYF	TGTGCCAGCAGTTTCTCTGGACAGCTCTCCTACGAGCAGTACTTC
TRBV10-3	-	TRBJ2-5	-	CAISEGLETQYF	TGTGCCATCAGTGAGGGGTTAGAGACCCAGTACTTC
TRBV2	-	TRBJ2-7	-	CASSEGSERSYEQYF	TGTGCCAGCAGTGAAGGGTCAGAAAGGTCCTACGAGCAGTACTTC
TRBV5-5	-	TRBJ1-2	TRBD1	CASSLGQGDYGYTF	TGTGCCAGCAGCCTCGGACAGGGGGACTATGGCTACACCTTC
TRBV13	-	TRBJ2-6	TRBD2	CASSPTGEGNKASGANVLTF	TGTGCCAGCAGCCCTACGGGGGAGGGAAACAAAGCATCTGGGGCCAACGTCCTGACTTTC
TRBV27	few	TRBJ1-2	TRBD1	CASSSGQANYGYTF	TGTGCCAGCAGCTCTGGACAGGCTAACTATGGCTACACCTTC
TRBV6-5	-	TRBJ2-3	-	CASSYGPKGTDTQYF	TGTGCCAGCAGTTATGGCCCTAAGGGCACAGATACGCAGTATTTT
TRBV2	-	TRBJ1-2	TRBD1	CASSRTGGAYGYTF	TGTGCCAGCAGTAGGACAGGGGGCGCCTATGGCTACACCTTC
TRBV4-3	-	TRBJ2-1	-	CASSQDPSVDTAVYNEQFF	TGCGCCAGCAGCCAAGATCCGTCCGTTGATACAGCGGTATACAATGAGCAGTTCTTC
TRBV4-1	-	TRBJ2-7	-	CASSQVQGRTYEQYF	TGCGCCAGCAGCCAAGTTCAGGGGAGGACCTACGAGCAGTACTTC
TRBV9	-	TRBJ2-5	-	CASSAGQETQYF	TGTGCCAGCAGCGCCGGACAAGAGACCCAGTACTTC
TRBV13	-	TRBJ2-7	TRBD1	CASSLEGQGYEQYF	TGTGCCAGCAGCTTAGAGGGACAGGGTTACGAGCAGTACTTC
TRBV9	-	TRBJ2-5	TRBD1	CASSARIGQELQETQYF	TGTGCCAGCAGCGCAAGAATCGGACAGGAACTCCAAGAGACCCAGTACTTC
TRBV6-1	-	TRBJ1-1	-	CASSVLHTFF	TGTGCCAGCAGTGTCCTTCATACTTTCTTT
TRBV28	-	TRBJ1-4	-	CASSLYAVALGTNEKLFF	TGTGCCAGCAGTTTATATGCCGTAGCTCTGGGAACTAATGAAAAACTGTTTTTT
TRBV30	-	TRBJ2-7	TRBD1	CAWSVGQGDEQYF	TGTGCCTGGAGTGTCGGACAGGGAGACGAGCAGTACTTC